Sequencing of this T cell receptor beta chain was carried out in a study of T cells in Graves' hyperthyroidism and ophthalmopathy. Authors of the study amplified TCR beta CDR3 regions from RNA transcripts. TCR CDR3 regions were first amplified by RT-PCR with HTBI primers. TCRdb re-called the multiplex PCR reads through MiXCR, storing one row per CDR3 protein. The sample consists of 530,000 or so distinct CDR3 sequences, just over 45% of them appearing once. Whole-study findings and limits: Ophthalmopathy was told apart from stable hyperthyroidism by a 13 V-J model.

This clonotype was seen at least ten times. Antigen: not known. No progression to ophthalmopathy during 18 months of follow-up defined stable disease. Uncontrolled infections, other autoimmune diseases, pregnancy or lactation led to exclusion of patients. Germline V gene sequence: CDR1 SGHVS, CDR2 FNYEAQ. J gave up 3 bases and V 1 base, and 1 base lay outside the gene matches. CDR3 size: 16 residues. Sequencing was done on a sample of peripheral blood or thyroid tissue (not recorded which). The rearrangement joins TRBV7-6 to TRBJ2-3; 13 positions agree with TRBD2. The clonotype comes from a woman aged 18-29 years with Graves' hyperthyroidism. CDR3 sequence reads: CASSLGLAGGTDTQYF. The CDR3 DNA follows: TGTGCCAGCAGCTTAGGACTAGCGGGAGGTACAGATACGCAGTATTTT.